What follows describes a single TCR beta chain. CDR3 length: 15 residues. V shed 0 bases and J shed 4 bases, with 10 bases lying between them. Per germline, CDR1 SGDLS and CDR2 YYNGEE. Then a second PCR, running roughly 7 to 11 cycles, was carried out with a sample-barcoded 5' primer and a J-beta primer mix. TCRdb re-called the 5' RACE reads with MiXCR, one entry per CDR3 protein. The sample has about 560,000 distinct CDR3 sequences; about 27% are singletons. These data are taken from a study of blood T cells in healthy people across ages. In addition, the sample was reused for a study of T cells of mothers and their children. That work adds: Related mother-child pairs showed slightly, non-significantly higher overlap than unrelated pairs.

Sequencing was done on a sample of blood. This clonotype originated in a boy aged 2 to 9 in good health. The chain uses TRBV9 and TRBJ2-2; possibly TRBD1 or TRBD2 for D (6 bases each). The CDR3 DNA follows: TGTGCCAGCAGCGTAGGGGGGGCTCGCACCGGGGAGCTGTTTTTT. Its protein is CASSVGGARTGELFF.